A single sample gave rise to the 12 T cell receptor beta chains below, sequenced in a study of blood T cell repertoires in COVID-19. Using immunoSEQ multiplex PCR, the repertoire was profiled, and TCRdb retains in-frame clones only, with some absent. The sample includes 110,000 to 150,000 clones, over 80% seen only once; the top ten take 1.7%. The specimen was peripheral blood. The source of these receptors is a woman between 50 and 59 years old with acute or convalescent COVID-19.

V is TRBV18 and J is TRBJ1-5, with D unresolved. Germline V gene lookup returns CDR1 KGHSH and CDR2 LQKENI. CDR3 size: 14 residues. The germline V and J ends were trimmed by 6 bases and 6 bases, with 15 bases remaining between them. CDR3 coding DNA: TGTGCCAGCTCCGCACTAGCCGTTGCTCAGCCCCAGCATTTT. As protein: CASSALAVAQPQHF.

The chain recombines TRBV5-4 with TRBJ1-2; D unclear. Germline CDR1 SGHNT, CDR2 YYREEE (reference sequence). The CDR3 covers 15 residues. V lost 4 bases, J lost 8 bases, and 21 bases lay in between. The DNA of the CDR3 is TGTGCCAGCAGCCCGGACGGGAGAGGGTCCGTGGGCTACACCTTC. Amino acid sequence: CASSPDGRGSVGYTF.

This chain joins TRBV5-8 and TRBJ2-5; D might be TRBD2 (5 bases). The V gene lost 7 bases and the J gene lost 1 base, with 14 bases spanning the gap. CDR1 and CDR2 from the germline V gene are SGHTS and YDEGEE. CDR3 length: 14 amino acids. The CDR3 region is CASGTTGIQETQYF. CDR3 in DNA: TGTGCCAGCGGAACCACCGGGATCCAAGAGACCCAGTACTTC. Together with reference TRBV5-8 and TRBJ2-5, the CDR3 gives the full variable domain: EAGVTQSPTHLIKTRGQQATLRCSPISGHTSVYWYQQALGLGLQFLLWYDEGEERNRGNFPPRFSGRQFPNYSSELNVNALELEDSALYLCASGTTGIQETQYFGPGTRLLVL.

The V and J genes are TRBV3-1 (or the pseudogene TRBV3-2) and TRBJ1-4; TRBD1 agrees at 8 bases. This CDR3 is 12 amino acids long. From germline, CDR1 is LGHDT and CDR2 YNNKEL (reference sequence). V was clipped by 9 bases and J by 8 bases; unmatched bases: 5. Here the CDR3 reads CASSQGGEKLFF. In nucleotides, the CDR3 is TGTGCCAGTTCACAGGGGGGAGAAAAACTGTTTTTT.

The chain combines TRBV4-1 with TRBJ1-4; 7 bases line up with TRBD1. CDR3 length: 16 residues. CDR1 and CDR2 (germline): MGHRA, YSYEKL. After removal of 4 bases from V and 2 bases from J, the junction contained 7 bases not matched to a gene. This chain's CDR3 is CASSREGGATNEKLFF. The CDR3 DNA sequence: TGCGCCAGCAGCCGTGAAGGGGGCGCCACTAATGAAAAACTGTTTTTT.

A note on this clone: Its ends do not fully match the called genes, so a read error is possible. The CDR3 DNA sequence: TGTGCTAGCAGCTTAGACTACCCTCCTGGAAATGAGCAGTTCTTC. It codes for CASSLDYPPGNEQFF. The chain carries TRBV7-7 and TRBJ2-1, with TRBD2 as a possible D gene (5 bases). Germline assignment: CDR1 SSHAT and CDR2 FNYEAQ (reference sequence). This CDR3 has 15 residues.

This clone was observed once. This sequence joins TRBV9 and TRBJ2-1; no reliable D call. CDR3 size: 18 residues. V was cut by 0 bases and J by 0 bases, with 16 bases left in between. The germline V gene encodes CDR1 SGDLS and CDR2 YYNGEE. The CDR3 sequence is CASSVARLSPSSYNEQFF. The CDR3 DNA is TGTGCCAGCAGCGTAGCTCGCCTCAGCCCTAGCTCCTACAATGAGCAGTTCTTC.

V and J are TRBV7-3 and TRBJ2-5, with 9 bases matching TRBD2. This CDR3 region has 17 residues. The V and J ends lost 5 bases and 5 bases, in that order; junction bases with no gene match: 15. The V gene's germline CDR1 is SGHTA and CDR2 FQGTGA. CDR3 nucleotide sequence: TGTGCCAGCAGCCCCCGTGGGGGCGGGAGGGGCGGGGAGACCCAGTACTTC. The encoded protein is CASSPRGGGRGGETQYF.

This CDR3 is CASMPRGTGLNEQYF. CDR3 DNA sequence: TGTGCCAGTATGCCCCGAGGGACAGGGTTAAACGAGCAGTACTTC. The J gene is TRBJ2-7, the V gene TRBV6-5; 9 bases are shared with TRBD1. Germline lookup yields CDR1 MNHEY and CDR2 SVGAGI. The J segment lost 5 bases and the V segment lost 9 bases, leaving 14 bases of the junction unmatched. The CDR3 is 15 amino acids.

This sequence joins TRBV5-1 and TRBJ2-3, with 13 bases fitting TRBD2. With V trimmed by 3 bases and J by 4 bases, 5 bases remained unmatched. This CDR3 contains 16 residues. Germline CDR1 SGHRS, CDR2 YFSETQ. The CDR3 is CASSWGLAGRSDTQYF. CDR3 nucleotide sequence: TGCGCCAGCAGCTGGGGACTAGCGGGGCGCTCAGATACGCAGTATTTT.

The chain carries TRBV7-9 and TRBJ2-1; D remains ambiguous. V shed 0 bases and J shed 4 bases, with 7 bases lying between them. CDR3 length: 14 residues. Germline V gene lookup returns CDR1 SEHNR and CDR2 FQNEAQ (reference sequence). The CDR3 nucleotides are TGTGCCAGCAGCTTAGCAGAGTTATACAATGAGCAGTTCTTC. It yields the protein CASSLAELYNEQFF. Filled out from reference TRBV7-9 and TRBJ2-1, the complete variable domain reads DTGVSQNPRHKITKRGQNVTFRCDPISEHNRLYWYRQTLGQGPEFLTYFQNEAQLEKSRLLSDRFSAERPKGSFSTLEIQRTEQGDSAMYLCASSLAELYNEQFFGPGTRLTVL.

This clone was seen a single time. The J gene is TRBJ2-1, the V gene TRBV19; a weak D match, TRBD1 (7 bases). The germline V gene has CDR1 LNHDA and CDR2 SQIVND (reference sequence). Trimming left V 4 bases short and J 6 bases short, with 16 bases between. This CDR3 region has 15 residues. DNA of the CDR3: TGTGCCAGTAGTACTGGCGGGAACAGGGGCAATGAGCAGTTCTTC. Translation gives CASSTGGNRGNEQFF.